This T cell receptor beta chain was sequenced in a study of blood T cell repertoires in COVID-19. At the level of the study: Acute and convalescent COVID-19 specimens originated in the United States, Italy and Spain. In each case, the material was cDNA or gDNA derived from T cells, B-cell-depleted T cells, or PBMCs.

The authors' processing: Estimated nucleated cell counts came from reference gene primer amplification. Produced via immunoSEQ multiplex PCR; TCRdb's table is partial and in-frame only. That table is the source of V, J and clone size, and D and trimming were worked out from the DNA. The sample carries over 200,000 clones, around four fifths recorded once. V was clipped by 6 bases and J by 7 bases, with 16 bases between them. The CDR3 loop spans 15 amino acids. Germline values: CDR1 MNHNY, CDR2 SVGAGI (reference sequence). The J gene is TRBJ1-6, the V gene TRBV6-6; D is possibly TRBD1 (6 bases). The receptor was derived from a man between 35 and 55 years old with active or convalescent COVID-19. Source material: peripheral blood. CDR3 protein: CASSTLGTQNSPLHF. The CDR3 nucleotides read TGTGCCAGCAGCACACTTGGGACACAGAATTCACCCCTCCACTTT.